These 14 T cell receptor beta chains were all obtained from the same sample, sequenced in a study of CD4+ T cells in melanoma. Profiled with immunoSEQ multiplex PCR; TCRdb holds only in-frame clones, not every one. The data hold tens of thousands of clones, with roughly 78% observed a single time. The receptor source for this set is a human donor with melanoma.

This clone was seen only once. The chain carries TRBV18 and TRBJ2-5; a possible D gene is TRBD1 (5 bases). There are 16 residues in the CDR3. CDR1 is KGHSH and CDR2 is LQKENI in the germline V gene. V was cut by 1 base and J by 4 bases, with 16 bases left in between. CDR3 protein: CASSPLDTRGRETQYF. CDR3 sequence (DNA): TGTGCCAGCTCACCACTGGACACCCGAGGTAGAGAGACCCAGTACTTC.

As to this clone: Different DNA sequences within this sample yield the same CDR3. The chain links TRBV7-3 to TRBJ1-1; no clear D. This CDR3 has 13 amino acids. The V end lost 5 bases, the J end lost 1 base, and 8 bases lay between the germline ends. The germline gives CDR1 SGHTA, CDR2 FQGTGA. Written as DNA, the CDR3 is TGTGCCAGCAGCCCCGGACGGAACACTGAAGCTTTCTTT. Its translation is CASSPGRNTEAFF.

The rearrangement uses TRBV11-2 and TRBJ2-1; TRBD1 is a possible D gene (6 bases). V lost 0 bases and J lost 11, with 11 bases in between. The CDR3 has 13 amino acids. Germline V gives CDR1 SGHAT, CDR2 FQNNGV. CDR3 bases: TGTGCCAGCAGCTTAGACCCAGACAGGAAGCAGTTCTTC. This sequence encodes CASSLDPDRKQFF. Looking up the rest from reference TRBV11-2 and TRBJ2-1 gives the full variable domain: EAGVAQSPRYKIIEKRQSVAFWCNPISGHATLYWYQQILGQGPKLLIQFQNNGVVDDSQLPKDRFSAERLKGVDSTLKIQPAKLEDSAVYLCASSLDPDRKQFFGPGTRLTVL.

The chain is built from TRBV6-5 and TRBJ2-4; 10 positions match TRBD1. The CDR3 has 14 amino acids. Germline CDR1 reads MNHEY; CDR2 reads SVGAGI. J was trimmed by 8 bases and V by 0 bases; bases with no gene match: 1. CDR3 bases: TGTGCCAGCAGTTACTCCGGGACAGGGGACATTCAGTACTTC. Translation gives CASSYSGTGDIQYF.

The chain recombines TRBV4-1 with TRBJ2-7; D gene uncertain. Germline values: CDR1 MGHRA, CDR2 YSYEKL. This CDR3 spans 15 amino acids. V gave up 1 base and J gave up 0 bases, with 10 bases separating them. The CDR3 protein is CASSQGPGSSYEQYF. The CDR3 DNA reads as TGCGCCAGCAGCCAAGGGCCCGGCAGCTCCTACGAGCAGTACTTC.

This rearrangement joins TRBV19 to TRBJ1-6, with 10 bases matching TRBD1. This CDR3 has 14 residues. With V trimmed by 8 bases and J by 9 bases, 7 bases remained unmatched. Germline V gives CDR1 LNHDA, CDR2 SQIVND (reference sequence). CDR3 nucleotides: TGTGCCAGTGGTTCGGGGACAGGGGTTTCACCCCTCCACTTT. Translated, it gives CASGSGTGVSPLHF.

V is TRBV2 and J is TRBJ2-1; 14 bases are shared with TRBD2. The CDR3 length is 14 residues. Trimming removed 8 bases from V and 5 bases from J; junction bases left unmatched: 2. Germline V gene sequence: CDR1 SNHLY, CDR2 FYNNEI. CDR3 sequence: CASSTSGGDNEQFF. CDR3 nucleotide sequence: TGTGCCAGCTCGACTAGCGGGGGGGACAATGAGCAGTTCTTC.

This clone was seen only a few times. This chain connects TRBV4-1 to TRBJ1-2; possible D gene TRBD1, 6 bases. Trimming removed 1 base at V and 8 bases at J, with 11 bases between. The germline CDR1 and CDR2 sequences are MGHRA and YSYEKL. The CDR3 loop spans 13 amino acids. The CDR3 DNA follows: TGCGCCAGCAGCCAAGCGGCGGGGGCGGGCTACACCTTC. It translates to CASSQAAGAGYTF.

This chain's CDR3 is CASRIRAPETGNTEAFF. Written as DNA, the CDR3 is TGTGCCAGCAGAATAAGAGCCCCAGAGACGGGGAACACTGAAGCTTTCTTT. This chain uses TRBV27 with TRBJ1-1; D not resolved. The ends were cut back, 6 bases at V and 1 base at J, with 21 bases in the middle. There are 17 residues in the CDR3. Germline CDR1 is MNHEY and CDR2 is SMNVEV (reference sequence).

The chain links TRBV9 to TRBJ2-3; D might be TRBD1 (5 bases). The germline CDR1 and CDR2 sequences are SGDLS and YYNGEE. The V gene lost 0 bases and the J gene lost 0 bases, with 8 bases spanning the gap. The CDR3 extends over 15 amino acids. The CDR3 DNA is TGTGCCAGCAGCGTAGAGGGGTTTAGCACAGATACGCAGTATTTT. It specifies CASSVEGFSTDTQYF.

V usage is TRBV29-1 and J usage is TRBJ1-2, with D unresolved. Germline V gene sequence: CDR1 SQVTM, CDR2 ANQGSEA. V was clipped by 6 bases and J by 11 bases, with 16 bases between them. CDR3 length: 11 residues. The DNA of the CDR3 is TGCAGCGTAGCCTTTTTCGGGCTATACACCTTC. The encoded protein is CSVAFFGLYTF.

Only one count was recorded for this clone. This chain connects TRBV4-2 to TRBJ1-2; D not certain. Trimming took 0 bases from V and 8 from J, leaving 10 bases between them. The CDR3 spans 13 residues. From germline, CDR1 is LGHNA and CDR2 YNFKEQ. CDR3 region: CASSQEGSGGYTF. In DNA, the CDR3 is TGTGCCAGCAGCCAAGAAGGGTCTGGCGGCTACACCTTC.

This clone was seen more than once but under ten times. J is TRBJ2-7 and V is TRBV6-5, with 10 bases that match TRBD1. There are 14 residues in the CDR3. The ends lost 5 bases at V and 6 bases at J; junction bases unmatched: 7. Germline V gene sequence: CDR1 MNHEY, CDR2 SVGAGI. The CDR3: CASSRNRDRGEQYF. CDR3 in DNA: TGTGCCAGCAGTCGGAACCGGGACAGGGGCGAGCAGTACTTC.

The gene calls are TRBV7-9 and TRBJ2-1, with D possibly matching TRBD1 (6 bases). Germline V gene sequence: CDR1 SEHNR, CDR2 FQNEAQ (reference sequence). V lost 5 bases and J 6 bases, leaving 20 bases between the germline ends. The CDR3 extends over 16 amino acids. Here the CDR3 DNA reads TGTGCCAGCAGCAAACAGGGAACGACGAGCCGCAATGAGCAGTTCTTC. Its protein product is CASSKQGTTSRNEQFF.